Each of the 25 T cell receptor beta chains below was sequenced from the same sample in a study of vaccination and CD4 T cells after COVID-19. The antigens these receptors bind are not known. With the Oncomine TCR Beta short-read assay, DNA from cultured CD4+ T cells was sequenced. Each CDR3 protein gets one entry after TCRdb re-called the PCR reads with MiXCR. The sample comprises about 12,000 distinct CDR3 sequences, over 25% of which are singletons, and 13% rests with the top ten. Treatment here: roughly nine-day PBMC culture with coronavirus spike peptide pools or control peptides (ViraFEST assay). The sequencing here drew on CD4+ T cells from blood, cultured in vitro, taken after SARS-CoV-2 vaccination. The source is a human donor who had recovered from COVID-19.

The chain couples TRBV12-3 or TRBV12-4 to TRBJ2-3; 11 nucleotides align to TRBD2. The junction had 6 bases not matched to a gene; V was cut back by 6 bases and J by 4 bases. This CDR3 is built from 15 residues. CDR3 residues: CASRLAGVVPDTQYF. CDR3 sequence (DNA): TGTGCCAGCAGACTAGCGGGAGTCGTCCCAGATACGCAGTATTTT.

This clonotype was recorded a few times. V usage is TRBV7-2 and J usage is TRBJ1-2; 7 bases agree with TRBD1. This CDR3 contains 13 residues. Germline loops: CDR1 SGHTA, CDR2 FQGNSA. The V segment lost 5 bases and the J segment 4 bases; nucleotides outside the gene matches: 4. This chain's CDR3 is CASSTGALYGYTF. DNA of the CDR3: TGTGCCAGCAGCACAGGGGCCCTCTATGGCTACACCTTC.

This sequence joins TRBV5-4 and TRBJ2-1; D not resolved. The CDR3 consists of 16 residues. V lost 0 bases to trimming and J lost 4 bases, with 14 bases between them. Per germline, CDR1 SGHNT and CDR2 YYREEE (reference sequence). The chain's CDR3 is CASSLETVAKYNEQFF. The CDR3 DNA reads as TGTGCCAGCAGCTTGGAAACGGTGGCTAAATACAATGAGCAGTTCTTC.

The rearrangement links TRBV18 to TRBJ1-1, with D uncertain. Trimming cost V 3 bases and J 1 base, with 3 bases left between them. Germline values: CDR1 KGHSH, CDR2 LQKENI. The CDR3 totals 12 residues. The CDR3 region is CASSPWNTEAFF. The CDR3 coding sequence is TGTGCCAGCTCACCGTGGAACACTGAAGCTTTCTTT.

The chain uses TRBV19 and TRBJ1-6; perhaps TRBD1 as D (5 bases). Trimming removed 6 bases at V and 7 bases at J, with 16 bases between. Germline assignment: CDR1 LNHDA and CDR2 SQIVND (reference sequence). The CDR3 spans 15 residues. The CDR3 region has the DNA TGTGCCAGTAGCTCGCGGACACCCGACAATTCACCCCTCCACTTT. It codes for CASSSRTPDNSPLHF.

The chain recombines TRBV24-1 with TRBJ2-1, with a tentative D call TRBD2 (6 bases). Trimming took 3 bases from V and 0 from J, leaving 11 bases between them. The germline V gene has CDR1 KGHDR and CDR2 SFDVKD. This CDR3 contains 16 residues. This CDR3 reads CATSDLRGGSYNEQFF. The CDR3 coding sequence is TGTGCCACCAGTGATCTTAGGGGAGGCTCCTACAATGAGCAGTTCTTC.

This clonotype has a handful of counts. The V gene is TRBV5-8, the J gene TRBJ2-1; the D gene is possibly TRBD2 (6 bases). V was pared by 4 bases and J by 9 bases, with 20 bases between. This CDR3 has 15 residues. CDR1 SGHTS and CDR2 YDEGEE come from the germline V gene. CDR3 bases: TGTGCCAGCAGCACCTGGGACTCGGCCCGTGGTGAGCAGTTCTTC. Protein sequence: CASSTWDSARGEQFF. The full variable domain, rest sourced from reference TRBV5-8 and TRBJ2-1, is EAGVTQSPTHLIKTRGQQATLRCSPISGHTSVYWYQQALGLGLQFLLWYDEGEERNRGNFPPRFSGRQFPNYSSELNVNALELEDSALYLCASSTWDSARGEQFFGPGTRLTVL.

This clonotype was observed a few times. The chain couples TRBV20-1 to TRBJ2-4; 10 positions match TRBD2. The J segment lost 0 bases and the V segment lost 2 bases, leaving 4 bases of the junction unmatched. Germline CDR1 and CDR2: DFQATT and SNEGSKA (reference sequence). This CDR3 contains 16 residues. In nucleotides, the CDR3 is TGCAGTGCTAGATCTCGACTAGCGGGAGCCAAAAACATTCAGTACTTC. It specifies CSARSRLAGAKNIQYF.

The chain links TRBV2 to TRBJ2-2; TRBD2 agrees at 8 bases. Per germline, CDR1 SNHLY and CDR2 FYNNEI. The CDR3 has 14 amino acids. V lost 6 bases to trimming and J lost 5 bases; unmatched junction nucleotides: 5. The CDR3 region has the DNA TGTGCCAGCAGCTCCACGGGAGGGACCGGGGAGCTGTTTTTT. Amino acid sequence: CASSSTGGTGELFF.

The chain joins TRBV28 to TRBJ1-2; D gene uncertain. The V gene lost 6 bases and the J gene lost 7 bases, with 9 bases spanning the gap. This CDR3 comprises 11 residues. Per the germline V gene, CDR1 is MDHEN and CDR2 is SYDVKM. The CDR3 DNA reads TGTGCCAGCAGCCCCCGGGGTGGCTACACCTTC. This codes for CASSPRGGYTF.

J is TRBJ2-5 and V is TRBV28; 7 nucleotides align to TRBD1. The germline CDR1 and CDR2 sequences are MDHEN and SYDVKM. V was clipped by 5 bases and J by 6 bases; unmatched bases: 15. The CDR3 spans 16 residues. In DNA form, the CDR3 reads TGTGCCAGCAGTCCGAACTTCACAGGGGTTCGTAAGACCCAGTACTTC. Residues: CASSPNFTGVRKTQYF.

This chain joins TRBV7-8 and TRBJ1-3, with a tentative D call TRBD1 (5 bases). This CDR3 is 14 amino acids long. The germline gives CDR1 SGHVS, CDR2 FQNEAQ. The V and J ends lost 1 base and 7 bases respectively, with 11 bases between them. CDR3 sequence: CASSLEAGRNTIYF. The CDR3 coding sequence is TGTGCCAGCAGCTTAGAGGCAGGGAGGAACACCATATATTTT.

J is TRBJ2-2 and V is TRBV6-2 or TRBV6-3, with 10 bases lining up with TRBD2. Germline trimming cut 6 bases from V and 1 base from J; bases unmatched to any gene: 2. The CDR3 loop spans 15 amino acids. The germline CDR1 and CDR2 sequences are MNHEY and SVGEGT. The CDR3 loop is CASSRTSGNTGELFF. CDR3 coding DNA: TGTGCCAGCAGCCGGACTAGCGGGAACACCGGGGAGCTGTTTTTT.

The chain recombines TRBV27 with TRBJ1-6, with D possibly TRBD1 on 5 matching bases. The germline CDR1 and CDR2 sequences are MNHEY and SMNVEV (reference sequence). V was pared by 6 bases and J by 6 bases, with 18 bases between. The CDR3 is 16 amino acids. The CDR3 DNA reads TGTGCCAGCAGCCCCCGACAGAACCTCCTTAATTCACCCCTCCACTTT. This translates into CASSPRQNLLNSPLHF.

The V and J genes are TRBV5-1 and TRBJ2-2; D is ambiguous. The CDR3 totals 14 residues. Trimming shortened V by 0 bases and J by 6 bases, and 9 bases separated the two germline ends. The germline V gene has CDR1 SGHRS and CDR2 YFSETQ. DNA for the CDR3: TGCGCCAGCAGCTTGGTGGCAGTGGCCGGGGAGCTGTTTTTT. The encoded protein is CASSLVAVAGELFF.

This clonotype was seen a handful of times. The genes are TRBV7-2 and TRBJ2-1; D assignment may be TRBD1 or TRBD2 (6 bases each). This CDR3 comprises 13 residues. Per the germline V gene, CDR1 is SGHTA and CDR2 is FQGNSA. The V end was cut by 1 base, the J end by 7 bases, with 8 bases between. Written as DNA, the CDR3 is TGTGCCAGCAGCTTAGTAGGGGGGAATGAGCAGTTCTTC. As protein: CASSLVGGNEQFF.

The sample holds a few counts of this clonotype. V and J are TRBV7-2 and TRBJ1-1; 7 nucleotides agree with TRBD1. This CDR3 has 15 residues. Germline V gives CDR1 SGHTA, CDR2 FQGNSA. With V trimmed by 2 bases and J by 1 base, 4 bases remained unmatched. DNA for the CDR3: TGTGCCAGCAGCTTACGACAGGGTGGGAACACTGAAGCTTTCTTT. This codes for CASSLRQGGNTEAFF.

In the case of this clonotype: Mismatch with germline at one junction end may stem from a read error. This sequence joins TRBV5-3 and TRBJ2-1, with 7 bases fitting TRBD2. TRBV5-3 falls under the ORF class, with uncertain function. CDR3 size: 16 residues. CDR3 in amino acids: CASSSPGLHPGGEQFF. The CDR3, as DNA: TGTGCCAGCAGCTCACCGGGACTACACCCGGGGGGTGAGCAGTTCTTC.

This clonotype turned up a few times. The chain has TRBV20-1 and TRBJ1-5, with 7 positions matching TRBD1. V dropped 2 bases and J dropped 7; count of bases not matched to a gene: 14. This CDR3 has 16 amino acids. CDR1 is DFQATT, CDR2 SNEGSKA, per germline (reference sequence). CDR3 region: CSARIPGQKKNQPQHF. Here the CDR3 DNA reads TGCAGTGCTAGAATACCGGGACAGAAGAAAAACCAGCCCCAGCATTTT.

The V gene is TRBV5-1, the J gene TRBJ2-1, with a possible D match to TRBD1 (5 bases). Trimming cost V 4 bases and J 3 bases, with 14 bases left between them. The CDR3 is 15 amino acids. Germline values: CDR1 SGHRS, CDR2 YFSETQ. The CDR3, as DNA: TGCGCCAGCAGCCCCCAGGGCCTAAGCTACAATGAGCAGTTCTTC. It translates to CASSPQGLSYNEQFF.

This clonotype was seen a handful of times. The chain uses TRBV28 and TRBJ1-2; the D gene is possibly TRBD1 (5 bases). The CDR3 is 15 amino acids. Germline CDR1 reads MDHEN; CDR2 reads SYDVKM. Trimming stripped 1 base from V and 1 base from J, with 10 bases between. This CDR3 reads CASSLLAGLNYGYTF. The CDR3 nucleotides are TGTGCCAGCAGTTTATTAGCGGGGCTTAACTATGGCTACACCTTC.

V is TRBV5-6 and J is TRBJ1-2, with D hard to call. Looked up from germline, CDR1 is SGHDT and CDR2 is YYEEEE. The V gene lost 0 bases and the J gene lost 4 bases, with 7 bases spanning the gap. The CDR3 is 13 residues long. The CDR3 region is CASSLGGAYGYTF. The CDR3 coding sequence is TGTGCCAGCAGCTTGGGAGGCGCCTATGGCTACACCTTC.

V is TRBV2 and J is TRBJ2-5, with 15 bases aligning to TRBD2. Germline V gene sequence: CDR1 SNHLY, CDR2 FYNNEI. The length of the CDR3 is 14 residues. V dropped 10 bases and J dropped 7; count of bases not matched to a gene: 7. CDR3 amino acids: CATGTSGRRGTQYF. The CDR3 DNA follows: TGTGCCACCGGGACTAGCGGGAGGCGGGGGACCCAGTACTTC.

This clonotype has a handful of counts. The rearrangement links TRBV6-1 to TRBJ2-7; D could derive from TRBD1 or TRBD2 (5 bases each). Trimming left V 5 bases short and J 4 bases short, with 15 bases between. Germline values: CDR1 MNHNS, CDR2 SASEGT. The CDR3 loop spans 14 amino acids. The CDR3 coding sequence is TGTGCCAGCAGTCCCCAGGGTACGGGATACGAGCAGTACTTC. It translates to CASSPQGTGYEQYF.

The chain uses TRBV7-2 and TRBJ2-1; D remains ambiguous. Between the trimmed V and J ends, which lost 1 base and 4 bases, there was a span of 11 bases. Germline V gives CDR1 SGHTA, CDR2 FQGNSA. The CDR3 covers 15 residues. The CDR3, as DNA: TGTGCCAGCAGCTTAGTAGGCAGCACGTACAATGAGCAGTTCTTC. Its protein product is CASSLVGSTYNEQFF.